The 10 T cell receptor beta chains below were found in one sample sequenced in a study of cytomegalovirus exposure and HLA in healthy donors. Vbeta (60) and Jbeta (13) primers were used in the PCR. Clones were read by immunoSEQ multiplex PCR, and TCRdb kept only the in-frame ones, dropping some. The table counts under 150,000 clones; approximately 1.5% lies in the top ten. Sample: PBMCs. All receptors derive from a woman in her thirties or forties in good health and CMV-seronegative.

Comments on this clone: One junction end does not reproduce the germline sequence, and a read error may be involved. The chain recombines TRBV27 with TRBJ1-3; D possibly corresponds to TRBD1 (5 bases). Germline CDR1 MNHEY, CDR2 SMNVEV (reference sequence). The CDR3 length is 12 residues. This CDR3 is CASRPGGSRSHF. The CDR3 DNA reads TGTGCCAGCCGGCCTGGGGGGAGCCGGTCGCATTTT.

The chain uses TRBV7-9 and TRBJ1-4; no reliable D call. Germline values: CDR1 SEHNR, CDR2 FQNEAQ (reference sequence). The CDR3 is 14 residues long. The V end lost 3 bases, the J end lost 8 bases, and 13 bases lay between the germline ends. Here the CDR3 reads CASSFDRGGEKLFF. CDR3 nucleotides: TGTGCCAGCAGCTTTGACCGGGGAGGGGAAAAACTGTTTTTT. The whole variable domain, remainder taken from reference TRBV7-9 and TRBJ1-4, is DTGVSQNPRHKITKRGQNVTFRCDPISEHNRLYWYRQTLGQGPEFLTYFQNEAQLEKSRLLSDRFSAERPKGSFSTLEIQRTEQGDSAMYLCASSFDRGGEKLFFGSGTQLSVL.

The chain employs TRBV10-3 and TRBJ2-6; D gene unclear. Germline values: CDR1 ENHRY, CDR2 SYGVKD. CDR3 length: 14 residues. The V end lost 0 bases, the J end lost 3 bases, and 3 bases lay between the germline ends. Written as DNA, the CDR3 is TGTGCCATCAGTGAGTCGAGTGGGGCCAACGTCCTGACTTTC. Its protein product is CAISESSGANVLTF.

This sequence joins TRBV7-9 and TRBJ2-5; D possibly corresponds to TRBD1 (5 bases). This CDR3 is 14 amino acids long. V lost 5 bases, J lost 2 bases, and 12 bases lay in between. In germline, CDR1 is SEHNR, CDR2 FQNEAQ (reference sequence). The CDR3 region has the DNA TGTGCCAGCAGCCCTCAGGCAGGGCAAGAGACCCAGTACTTC. Translated, it gives CASSPQAGQETQYF.

The V gene is TRBV12-5, the J gene TRBJ1-6; 8 positions agree with TRBD1. V shed 7 bases, J shed 6 bases, and the junction held 8 bases outside the gene matches. Germline V gives CDR1 LGHNT, CDR2 FRNRAP. CDR3 length: 15 residues. Here the CDR3 reads CASAAGGLGNSPLHF. The DNA for the CDR3 is TGTGCTAGTGCCGCAGGGGGCTTGGGTAATTCACCCCTCCACTTT.

In DNA form, the CDR3 reads TGTGCCAGCAGCTCCGTACTAGCGGGGGCAGATACGCAGTATTTT. Translating it yields CASSSVLAGADTQYF. The rearrangement joins TRBV7-9 to TRBJ2-3, with TRBD2 matching over 11 bases. The trim removed 4 bases at V and 4 bases at J, leaving 4 bases unmatched. Per the germline V gene, CDR1 is SEHNR and CDR2 is FQNEAQ (reference sequence). The CDR3 spans 15 residues.

CDR3 sequence reads: CSVGAGATGELFF. The CDR3 DNA sequence: TGCAGCGTGGGCGCTGGGGCCACCGGGGAGCTGTTTTTT. V usage is TRBV29-1 and J usage is TRBJ2-2, with TRBD1 as a possible D gene (5 bases). The CDR3 contains 13 residues. Deletions cut 6 bases from V and 4 bases from J, with 12 bases between. Looked up from germline, CDR1 is SQVTM and CDR2 is ANQGSEA.

The V gene is TRBV7-3, the J gene TRBJ1-1; unclear D gene. Trimming stripped 3 bases from V and 0 bases from J, with 8 bases between. Per germline, CDR1 SGHTA and CDR2 FQGTGA. There are 14 residues in the CDR3. The CDR3 loop reads CASSFIVVNTEAFF. The CDR3 DNA reads as TGTGCCAGCAGCTTTATAGTTGTGAACACTGAAGCTTTCTTT.

The chain carries TRBV29-1 and TRBJ1-4; 7 bases agree with TRBD1. The junction had 10 bases not matched to a gene; V was cut back by 7 bases and J by 8 bases. The germline gives CDR1 SQVTM, CDR2 ANQGSEA. This CDR3 is built from 13 residues. CDR3 sequence reads: CSATQTGTEKLFF. The CDR3 bases are TGCAGCGCTACCCAGACAGGGACCGAAAAACTGTTTTTT.

This chain links TRBV6-6 with TRBJ2-1; D is undetermined. Trimming took off 6 bases at V and 5 bases at J, with 8 bases between the two ends. CDR1 is MNHNY, CDR2 SVGAGI, per germline (reference sequence). The CDR3 is 12 amino acids. The DNA of the CDR3 is TGTGCCAGCAGGAGACTTGACAATGAGCAGTTCTTC. It codes for CASRRLDNEQFF.